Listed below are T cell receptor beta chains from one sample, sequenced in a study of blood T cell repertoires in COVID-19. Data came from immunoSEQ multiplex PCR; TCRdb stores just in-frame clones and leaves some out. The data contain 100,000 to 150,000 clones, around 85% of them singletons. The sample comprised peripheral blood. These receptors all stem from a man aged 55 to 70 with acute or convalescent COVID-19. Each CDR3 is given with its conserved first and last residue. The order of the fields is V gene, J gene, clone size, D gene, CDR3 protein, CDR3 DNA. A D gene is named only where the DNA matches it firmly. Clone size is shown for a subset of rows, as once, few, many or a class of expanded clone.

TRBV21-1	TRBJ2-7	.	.	CASSPQGLAGGPDYEQYF	TGTGCCAGCAGCCCCCAGGGACTAGCGGGAGGGCCCGACTACGAGCAGTACTTC
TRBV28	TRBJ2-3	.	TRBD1	CASSSGTGLGVDTQYF	TGTGCCAGCAGTTCTGGGACAGGGCTTGGGGTAGATACGCAGTATTTT
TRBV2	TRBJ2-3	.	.	CASSGRGMGTDTQYF	TGTGCCAGCAGTGGAAGAGGGATGGGCACAGATACGCAGTATTTT
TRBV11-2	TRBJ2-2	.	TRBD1	CASRLGQGETGELFF	TGTGCCAGCCGACTGGGACAGGGCGAGACCGGGGAGCTGTTTTTT
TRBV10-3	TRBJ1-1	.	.	CAIRLSGGNTEAFF	TGTGCCATCAGACTTTCGGGGGGGAACACTGAAGCTTTCTTT
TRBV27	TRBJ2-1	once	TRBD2	CASSSLAAGDNEQFF	TGTGCCAGCAGTTCCCTAGCGGCCGGGGACAATGAGCAGTTCTTC
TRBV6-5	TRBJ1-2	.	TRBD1	CASTGQGADGYTF	TGTGCCAGCACCGGACAGGGGGCCGATGGCTACACCTTC
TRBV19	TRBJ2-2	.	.	CASAGFSGELFF	TGTGCCAGTGCAGGGTTTAGCGGGGAGCTGTTTTTT
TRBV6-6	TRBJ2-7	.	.	CASSFPQETAHEQYF	TGTGCCAGCAGTTTTCCCCAGGAAACGGCCCACGAGCAGTACTTC
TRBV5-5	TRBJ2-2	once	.	CARSGKGGGNTGELFF	TGTGCCCGCAGCGGGAAGGGAGGGGGGAACACCGGGGAGCTGTTTTTT
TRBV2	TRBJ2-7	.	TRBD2	CASQSGTTALYEQYF	TGTGCCAGCCAGAGCGGGACGACAGCACTCTACGAGCAGTACTTC
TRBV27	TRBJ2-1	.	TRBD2	CASSLAGYNEQFF	TGTGCCAGCAGTCTAGCGGGCTACAATGAGCAGTTCTTC
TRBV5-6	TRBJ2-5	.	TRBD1	CASSLLTGGELTQYF	TGTGCCAGCAGCTTATTGACAGGGGGGGAACTGACCCAGTACTTC
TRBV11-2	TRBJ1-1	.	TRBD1	CASSQETGANTEAFF	TGTGCCAGCAGCCAAGAGACAGGGGCGAACACTGAAGCTTTCTTT
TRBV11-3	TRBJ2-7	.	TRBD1	CASSPMGQGAVYEQYF	TGTGCCAGCAGCCCCATGGGACAGGGGGCGGTCTACGAGCAGTACTTC
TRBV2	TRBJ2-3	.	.	CATNEGADTQYF	TGTGCCACGAACGAGGGGGCAGATACGCAGTATTTT
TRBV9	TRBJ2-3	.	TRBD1	CASSSGQGILDTQYF	TGTGCCAGCAGCTCGGGACAGGGGATATTGGATACGCAGTATTTT
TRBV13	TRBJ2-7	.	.	CASSFQRVHEQYF	TGTGCCAGCAGCTTTCAGAGGGTCCACGAGCAGTACTTC
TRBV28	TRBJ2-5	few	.	CASSRLTIETQYF	TGTGCCAGCAGTCGCCTGACTATAGAGACCCAGTACTTC
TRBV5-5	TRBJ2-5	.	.	CASSFGLMGTQYF	TGTGCCAGCAGCTTTGGACTGATGGGGACCCAGTACTTC
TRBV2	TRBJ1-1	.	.	CASSDDLNTEAFF	TGTGCCAGCAGCGACGACTTGAACACTGAAGCTTTCTTT
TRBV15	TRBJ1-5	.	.	CATSRGGSNQPQHF	TGTGCCACCAGCAGAGGCGGTAGCAATCAGCCCCAGCATTTT
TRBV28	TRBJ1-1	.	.	CASSLPGYMNTEAFF	TGTGCCAGCAGTTTGCCGGGATACATGAACACTGAAGCTTTCTTT
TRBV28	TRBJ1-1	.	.	CASGAIRGRENTEAFF	TGTGCCAGCGGTGCGATTAGGGGAAGGGAGAACACTGAAGCTTTCTTT
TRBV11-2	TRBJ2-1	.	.	CASSLGLAYNEQFF	TGTGCCAGCAGCTTGGGACTTGCGTACAATGAGCAGTTCTTC
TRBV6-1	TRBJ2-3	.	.	CASSEQVSTDTQYF	TGTGCCAGCAGTGAACAGGTTAGCACAGATACGCAGTATTTT
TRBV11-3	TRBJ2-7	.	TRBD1	CASSQGGQRTYEQYF	TGTGCCAGCAGCCAAGGGGGCCAGCGGACTTACGAGCAGTACTTC
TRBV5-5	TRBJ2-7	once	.	CASSLAGRDRAAYEQYF	TGTGCCAGCAGCTTGGCAGGCCGGGATCGGGCCGCTTACGAGCAGTACTTC